This T cell receptor beta chain was identified during a study of blood T cell repertoires in COVID-19. On the study more broadly: Acute and convalescent COVID-19 samples came from the United States, Italy and Spain.

Trimming at V came to 1 base and at J to 4 bases, leaving 8 bases not matched to a gene. The CDR3 spans 17 residues. The germline CDR1 and CDR2 sequences are SNHLY and FYNNEI. Original data processing: Reference gene primer amplification yielded estimated nucleated cell counts. Produced via immunoSEQ multiplex PCR; TCRdb's table is partial and in-frame only. D and trimming come from the DNA, and the V and J calls and clone size come from that table. The table includes approximately 300,000 clones, approximately 90% detected once. The sequence came from a man aged 35 to 55 with acute or convalescent COVID-19. This chain joins TRBV2 and TRBJ2-1; 9 nucleotides align to TRBD1. The sequenced sample was peripheral blood. CDR3 loop: CASSEETGGGKYNEQFF. CDR3 coding DNA: TGTGCCAGCAGTGAAGAGACAGGGGGAGGGAAATACAATGAGCAGTTCTTC.